This TCR beta chain was identified during a study of cytomegalovirus exposure and HLA in healthy donors. The germline gives CDR1 GTSNPN, CDR2 SVGIG (reference sequence). Trimming cost V 3 bases and J 9 bases; bases outside gene matches: 4. The CDR3 totals 14 residues. Overall study results and limits: Among TCR sequences, most were rare, though some public TCRs appeared in many donors.

The PCR ran on 60 Vbeta and 13 Jbeta primers. Profiling relied on immunoSEQ multiplex PCR, and the TCRdb table lists in-frame clones only, not all of them. The sample lists roughly 200,000 clones, around 79% occurring once. To note about this clone: The antigen is unknown.

This chain links TRBV30 with TRBJ1-6; the match to TRBD1 covers 11 bases. This sequence was found in a woman aged 35 to 49 in good health and CMV-seronegative. The sequenced sample was PBMCs. The CDR3 region is CAWRRDRGSSPLHF. CDR3 nucleotide sequence: TGTGCCTGGAGGCGGGACAGGGGGAGTTCACCCCTCCACTTT.